These T cell receptor beta chains were read from a single sample in a study of neurological immune-mediated disorders. TCRdb reanalysed the 5' RACE reads using MiXCR and keeps one entry per CDR3 protein. The sample has over 90,000 distinct CDR3 sequences, roughly 10% seen once. The sample comprised PBMCs. All receptors derive from a female donor with HTLV-1-associated myelopathy (HAM/TSP). The CDR3 runs from the conserved cysteine through the conserved F or W. D genes are given only for firm matches. Size is omitted from some rows. Given values are once, few, many or a class for expanded clones.

j_gene: TRBJ2-3
abundance: .
v_gene: TRBV20-1
d_gene: .
CDR3aa: CSARGGSQPTDTQYF
CDR3nt: TGCAGTGCTAGAGGTGGATCCCAGCCCACAGATACGCAGTATTTT

j_gene: TRBJ2-3
abundance: many
v_gene: TRBV20-1
d_gene: .
CDR3aa: CSARDPGSADTQYF
CDR3nt: TGCAGTGCTAGAGATCCAGGGTCGGCAGATACGCAGTATTTT

j_gene: TRBJ1-2
abundance: many
v_gene: TRBV28
d_gene: TRBD1
CDR3aa: CASSLPGQGAANYGYTF
CDR3nt: TGTGCCAGCAGTTTGCCGGGACAGGGGGCAGCGAACTATGGCTACACCTTC

j_gene: TRBJ2-2
abundance: many
v_gene: TRBV7-2
d_gene: TRBD2
CDR3aa: CASSVGLAGGPTGELFF
CDR3nt: TGTGCCAGCAGCGTGGGACTAGCGGGGGGGCCGACCGGGGAGCTGTTTTTT

j_gene: TRBJ2-7
abundance: many
v_gene: TRBV6-5
d_gene: .
CDR3aa: CASTPFPTETTYEQYF
CDR3nt: TGTGCCAGCACTCCCTTCCCGACAGAAACTACCTACGAGCAGTACTTC

j_gene: TRBJ2-2
abundance: many
v_gene: TRBV7-2
d_gene: TRBD1
CDR3aa: CASSLIRGPGELFF
CDR3nt: TGTGCCAGCAGCTTGATAAGGGGGCCCGGGGAGCTGTTTTTT

j_gene: TRBJ2-7
abundance: many
v_gene: TRBV28
d_gene: .
CDR3aa: CASTDLQGGGAYEQYF
CDR3nt: TGTGCCAGCACCGACCTACAGGGTGGCGGGGCCTACGAGCAGTACTTC

j_gene: TRBJ2-2
abundance: .
v_gene: TRBV7-9
d_gene: TRBD1
CDR3aa: CASSWGQGAGELFF
CDR3nt: TGTGCCAGCAGCTGGGGACAGGGGGCCGGGGAGCTGTTTTTT

j_gene: TRBJ1-5
abundance: many
v_gene: TRBV27
d_gene: TRBD1
CDR3aa: CASRTSTGARQPQHF
CDR3nt: TGTGCCAGCAGAACCTCGACAGGGGCGAGGCAGCCCCAGCATTTT

j_gene: TRBJ2-1
abundance: medium-sized
v_gene: TRBV5-1
d_gene: .
CDR3aa: CASSLAPGVADEQFF
CDR3nt: TGCGCCAGCAGCTTGGCCCCCGGGGTGGCGGATGAGCAGTTCTTC

j_gene: TRBJ1-2
abundance: many
v_gene: TRBV12-3/TRBV12-4
d_gene: .
CDR3aa: CASSAGEVSNYGYTF
CDR3nt: TGTGCCAGCAGTGCCGGGGAGGTGTCTAACTATGGCTACACCTTC

j_gene: TRBJ2-1
abundance: .
v_gene: TRBV11-1
d_gene: TRBD2
CDR3aa: CASSLVTAGVREKFF
CDR3nt: TGTGCCAGCAGCTTAGTGACAGCGGGGGTTAGAGAGAAGTTCTTC

j_gene: TRBJ2-3
abundance: .
v_gene: TRBV10-3
d_gene: .
CDR3aa: CAISESAEGDTQYF
CDR3nt: TGTGCCATCAGTGAGTCGGCGGAGGGAGATACGCAGTATTTT

j_gene: TRBJ2-5
abundance: many
v_gene: TRBV5-1
d_gene: TRBD2
CDR3aa: CASSKGTSGYQETQYF
CDR3nt: TGCGCCAGCAGCAAAGGGACTAGCGGGTACCAAGAGACCCAGTACTTC

j_gene: TRBJ1-4
abundance: many
v_gene: TRBV5-1
d_gene: .
CDR3aa: CASSATGDYEKLFF
CDR3nt: TGCGCCAGCAGCGCTACAGGAGATTATGAAAAACTGTTTTTT

j_gene: TRBJ2-1
abundance: many
v_gene: TRBV20-1
d_gene: .
CDR3aa: CSEQGQGGINEQFF
CDR3nt: TGCAGTGAGCAAGGTCAGGGGGGAATAAATGAGCAGTTCTTC

j_gene: TRBJ2-7
abundance: many
v_gene: TRBV5-1
d_gene: .
CDR3aa: CASSLEPYEQYF
CDR3nt: TGCGCCAGCAGCTTGGAACCTTACGAGCAGTACTTC

j_gene: TRBJ2-5
abundance: many
v_gene: TRBV7-9
d_gene: .
CDR3aa: CASSSTGQQETQYF
CDR3nt: TGTGCCAGCAGCTCAACTGGACAGCAAGAGACCCAGTACTTC

j_gene: TRBJ1-1
abundance: .
v_gene: TRBV7-9
d_gene: .
CDR3aa: CASSFPNGRAWTNTEAFF
CDR3nt: TGTGCCAGCAGCTTTCCGAATGGGCGGGCCTGGACAAACACTGAAGCTTTCTTT

j_gene: TRBJ2-1
abundance: many
v_gene: TRBV7-9
d_gene: TRBD1
CDR3aa: CASSSYRGEGYNEQFF
CDR3nt: TGTGCCAGCAGCTCGTACAGGGGAGAGGGCTACAATGAGCAGTTCTTC

j_gene: TRBJ2-7
abundance: many
v_gene: TRBV5-1
d_gene: .
CDR3aa: CASSFADNEQYF
CDR3nt: TGCGCCAGCAGCTTTGCGGATAACGAGCAGTACTTC

j_gene: TRBJ2-2
abundance: many
v_gene: TRBV5-6
d_gene: .
CDR3aa: CASSSRARDNTGELFF
CDR3nt: TGTGCCAGCAGCTCTCGCGCCCGAGATAACACCGGGGAGCTGTTTTTT

j_gene: TRBJ1-3
abundance: many
v_gene: TRBV6-6
d_gene: .
CDR3aa: CASVNRDAGLRNTIYF
CDR3nt: TGTGCCAGCGTTAACCGGGACGCAGGATTGAGAAACACCATATATTTT

j_gene: TRBJ2-7
abundance: many
v_gene: TRBV7-9
d_gene: .
CDR3aa: CASSSRPGQGGEQYF
CDR3nt: TGTGCCAGCAGCTCACGACCGGGACAAGGAGGCGAGCAGTACTTC

j_gene: TRBJ2-2
abundance: many
v_gene: TRBV7-9
d_gene: .
CDR3aa: CASSLRDHREEELFF
CDR3nt: TGTGCCAGCAGCTTAAGGGACCACAGGGAGGAGGAGCTGTTTTTT

j_gene: TRBJ1-2
abundance: .
v_gene: TRBV24-1
d_gene: .
CDR3aa: CATSDPSGGNYGYTF
CDR3nt: TGTGCCACCAGTGACCCCTCCGGCGGGAACTATGGCTACACCTTC

j_gene: TRBJ1-4
abundance: many
v_gene: TRBV4-1
d_gene: TRBD1
CDR3aa: CASSTSPQGGEKLFF
CDR3nt: TGCGCCAGCAGCACTTCCCCACAGGGGGGGGAAAAACTGTTTTTT

j_gene: TRBJ2-1
abundance: many
v_gene: TRBV20-1
d_gene: TRBD1
CDR3aa: CSATSGQGYNEQFF
CDR3nt: TGCAGTGCTACCTCGGGACAGGGTTATAATGAGCAGTTCTTC

j_gene: TRBJ2-3
abundance: many
v_gene: TRBV27
d_gene: .
CDR3aa: CASSLHHVSTDTQYF
CDR3nt: TGTGCCAGCAGTTTACATCATGTTAGCACAGATACGCAGTATTTT

j_gene: TRBJ2-1
abundance: many
v_gene: TRBV2
d_gene: TRBD1
CDR3aa: CASSEILGTGYNEQFF
CDR3nt: TGTGCCAGCAGTGAAATCTTGGGGACAGGATACAATGAGCAGTTCTTC

j_gene: TRBJ1-1
abundance: many
v_gene: TRBV28
d_gene: .
CDR3aa: CASSLVSGGGKAFF
CDR3nt: TGTGCCAGCAGTTTGGTTTCGGGGGGTGGAAAAGCTTTCTTT

j_gene: TRBJ2-1
abundance: many
v_gene: TRBV5-1
d_gene: TRBD2
CDR3aa: CASSLDQLAGNLYNEQFF
CDR3nt: TGCGCCAGCAGCTTGGACCAACTAGCGGGGAATCTCTACAATGAGCAGTTCTTC

j_gene: TRBJ2-2
abundance: .
v_gene: TRBV2
d_gene: .
CDR3aa: CASSEMGEATGELFF
CDR3nt: TGTGCCAGCAGTGAAATGGGCGAGGCCACCGGGGAGCTGTTTTTT

j_gene: TRBJ1-2
abundance: many
v_gene: TRBV29-1
d_gene: .
CDR3aa: CSVDRDGYTF
CDR3nt: TGCAGCGTTGACAGGGATGGCTACACCTTC

j_gene: TRBJ1-1
abundance: many
v_gene: TRBV5-1
d_gene: .
CDR3aa: CASSFGDGDTEAFF
CDR3nt: TGCGCCAGCAGCTTCGGGGACGGTGACACTGAAGCTTTCTTT

j_gene: TRBJ2-7
abundance: few
v_gene: TRBV5-1
d_gene: .
CDR3aa: CASSPSRGGPTYEQYF
CDR3nt: TGCGCCAGCAGCCCCTCCAGGGGGGGGCCCACCTACGAGCAGTACTTC

j_gene: TRBJ1-1
abundance: many
v_gene: TRBV12-3/TRBV12-4
d_gene: TRBD1
CDR3aa: CASRLAGQANTEAFF
CDR3nt: TGTGCCAGCAGACTCGCGGGACAGGCGAACACTGAAGCTTTCTTT

j_gene: TRBJ2-5
abundance: many
v_gene: TRBV5-1
d_gene: TRBD1
CDR3aa: CASSFPSGQGAGIQETQYF
CDR3nt: TGCGCCAGCAGCTTTCCATCGGGACAGGGGGCTGGGATTCAAGAGACCCAGTACTTC

j_gene: TRBJ1-1
abundance: many
v_gene: TRBV5-1
d_gene: .
CDR3aa: CASNPRQGMNTEAFF
CDR3nt: TGCGCCAGCAACCCCCGGCAGGGGATGAACACTGAAGCTTTCTTT

j_gene: TRBJ1-6
abundance: many
v_gene: TRBV5-6
d_gene: .
CDR3aa: CASSFGRVIPRNNSPLHF
CDR3nt: TGTGCCAGCAGCTTTGGCAGGGTTATCCCCCGGAACAATTCACCCCTCCACTTT

j_gene: TRBJ2-3
abundance: many
v_gene: TRBV28
d_gene: .
CDR3aa: CASNPVLSEGRFIFTQYF
CDR3nt: TGTGCCAGCAACCCCGTACTTTCCGAGGGCCGGTTCATCTTTACGCAGTATTTT

j_gene: TRBJ2-5
abundance: many
v_gene: TRBV12-3/TRBV12-4
d_gene: .
CDR3aa: CASSFYLQETQYF
CDR3nt: TGTGCCAGCAGTTTTTACCTCCAAGAGACCCAGTACTTC

j_gene: TRBJ1-2
abundance: many
v_gene: TRBV7-8
d_gene: .
CDR3aa: CASSLRGSPNYGYTF
CDR3nt: TGTGCCAGCAGCTTAAGGGGCAGCCCTAACTATGGCTACACCTTC

j_gene: TRBJ1-1
abundance: many
v_gene: TRBV11-2
d_gene: .
CDR3aa: CASSSRPNLGAEAFF
CDR3nt: TGTGCCAGCAGCTCAAGGCCAAACCTAGGGGCTGAAGCTTTCTTT

j_gene: TRBJ1-4
abundance: many
v_gene: TRBV7-9
d_gene: TRBD1
CDR3aa: CASSAQTGANEKLFF
CDR3nt: TGTGCCAGCAGCGCCCAGACAGGGGCTAATGAAAAACTGTTTTTT

j_gene: TRBJ1-1
abundance: many
v_gene: TRBV10-1
d_gene: .
CDR3aa: CASSRAGSETEAFF
CDR3nt: TGCGCCAGCTCCCGGGCGGGGAGCGAAACTGAAGCTTTCTTT

j_gene: TRBJ2-1
abundance: many
v_gene: TRBV6-6
d_gene: TRBD2
CDR3aa: CASSYGRGDYNEQFF
CDR3nt: TGTGCCAGCAGTTACGGGCGGGGGGACTACAATGAGCAGTTCTTC

j_gene: TRBJ2-2
abundance: many
v_gene: TRBV9
d_gene: TRBD2
CDR3aa: CASSPRSAGGTGELFF
CDR3nt: TGTGCCAGCAGCCCCCGATCAGCGGGGGGCACCGGGGAGCTGTTTTTT

j_gene: TRBJ2-3
abundance: .
v_gene: TRBV28
d_gene: TRBD1
CDR3aa: CTSLGWDRVTDMQYF
CDR3nt: TGTACCAGCTTGGGCTGGGACAGGGTCACAGATATGCAGTATTTT